This T cell receptor (beta chain) came from a study of blood T cells in healthy people across ages. The V and J ends lost 6 bases and 8 bases, in that order; junction bases with no gene match: 9. This CDR3 comprises 13 residues. Together with a sample-barcoded 5' primer, a J-beta primer mix was included in a second PCR lasting roughly 6 to 12 cycles. TCRdb re-called the 5' RACE reads with MiXCR, one entry per CDR3 protein. The sample holds nearly 800,000 distinct CDR3 sequences, roughly three fifths seen once. The specimen sequenced was blood. The receptor was isolated from a man aged 35 to 55 in good health. The V and J genes are TRBV12-3 or TRBV12-4 and TRBJ1-2; 7 bases are shared with TRBD1. CDR3 DNA sequence: TGTGCCAGCAGCCCAGGGGGTTTGGGCGGCTACACCTTC. Encoded protein: CASSPGGLGGYTF.